This TCR beta chain was identified during a study of cytomegalovirus exposure and HLA in healthy donors. Whole-study context: Earlier sequencing of some 180 million T cells yielded about 120 million unique TCR beta sequences. Findings and limits, study-wide: It was confirmed in vitro that a few of the CMV-associated chains were specific for CMV antigens. Upon later analysis, TCR association rates were observed to vary by HLA locus, being highest for DRB1 and lowest for HLA-C. It was only CMV serostatus that was available as immune exposure information.

This clone was picked up a small number of times. Its antigen is still unknown. Germline CDR1 SGHRS, CDR2 YFSETQ. The CDR3 length is 16 residues. PCR was performed using 60 Vbeta and 13 Jbeta primers. TCRdb's copy holds only in-frame clones and misses some; the assay was immunoSEQ multiplex PCR. Here the sample spans 130,000 or so clones, 76% being singletons. The chain is built from TRBV5-1 and TRBJ2-5; 7 bases agree with TRBD2. The J call may be mistaken, given a closer DNA end match to TRBJ2-7. The receptor comes from a man aged 35 to 55 in good health and CMV-seronegative. Sequencing was done on a sample of PBMCs. DNA for the CDR3: TGCGCCAGCAGGTCTACAGGACTAGTTCGCTCCTACGAGCAGTACTTC. Translating it yields CASRSTGLVRSYEQYF.